This TCR beta chain was documented in a study of T cell responses to AZD1222 COVID-19 vaccine. V shed 5 bases and J shed 10 bases, with 11 bases lying between them. CDR1 is SEHNR, CDR2 FQNEAQ, per germline (reference sequence). The CDR3 sequence is 12 residues long. Profiled with immunoSEQ multiplex PCR; TCRdb holds only in-frame clones, not every one. The profile shows more than 130,000 clones, 90% of them singletons. This chain links TRBV7-9 with TRBJ2-2; D tentatively reads TRBD1 or TRBD2 (5 bases each). The specimen comprised peripheral blood, sampled on day 0 of AZD1222 vaccination. This clonotype was sampled from an adult in good health. In DNA, the CDR3 is TGTGCCAGCAGCCCGGGGCTTGTGGAGCTGTTTTTT. Its protein product is CASSPGLVELFF.